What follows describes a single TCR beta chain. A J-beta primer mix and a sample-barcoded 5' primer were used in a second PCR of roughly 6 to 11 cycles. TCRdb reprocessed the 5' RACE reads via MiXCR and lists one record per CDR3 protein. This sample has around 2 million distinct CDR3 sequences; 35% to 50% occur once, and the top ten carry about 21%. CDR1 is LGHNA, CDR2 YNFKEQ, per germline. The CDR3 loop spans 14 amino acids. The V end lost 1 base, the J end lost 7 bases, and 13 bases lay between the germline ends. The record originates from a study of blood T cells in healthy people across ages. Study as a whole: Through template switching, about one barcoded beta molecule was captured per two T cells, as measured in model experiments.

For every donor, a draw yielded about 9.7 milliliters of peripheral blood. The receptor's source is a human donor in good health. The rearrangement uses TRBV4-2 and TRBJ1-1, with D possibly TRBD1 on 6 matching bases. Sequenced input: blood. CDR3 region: CASSQGYREGEAFF. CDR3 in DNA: TGTGCCAGCAGCCAAGGATACAGGGAGGGTGAAGCTTTCTTT.